This T cell receptor (beta chain) was recovered during a study of blood T cell repertoires in COVID-19. Study information: Sites across the United States, Italy and Spain contributed samples from acute and convalescent COVID-19. T cells, B-cell-depleted T cells, or PBMCs supplied cDNA or gDNA.

Under the authors' procedure: It was from reference gene primer amplification that nucleated cell counts were estimated. This table comes from immunoSEQ multiplex PCR, and its TCRdb copy is limited to in-frame clones, with some not included. Clonal size and the V and J genes are those of that table, whereas D and trimming came from the DNA. In the table there are about 160,000 clones, approximately 87% of which are singletons. Trimming removed 0 bases at V and 4 bases at J, with 12 bases between. There are 15 residues in the CDR3. Germline V gives CDR1 KGHSH, CDR2 LQKENI. While infection was still active, Seattle patients were enrolled and then followed longitudinally.

The chain couples TRBV18 to TRBJ2-5; D is perhaps TRBD1 (5 bases). The source is an older woman with COVID-19, enrolled during active disease. The sequencing input was peripheral blood. CDR3 nucleotides: TGTGCCAGCTCACCACCGAGCCAGGGTAGAGAGACCCAGTACTTC. Translated, it gives CASSPPSQGRETQYF.